This T cell receptor beta chain came from a study of cytomegalovirus exposure and HLA in healthy donors. The CDR3 extends over 16 amino acids. Germline CDR1 is SGDLS and CDR2 is YYNGEE. Trimming at V came to 0 bases and at J to 1 base, leaving 3 bases not matched to a gene. Remarks on this clone: Its antigen is as yet unknown.

Study results and caveats: A few chains linked to CMV were shown in vitro to be specific for CMV antigens. The study designated roughly 150 TCR beta chains cytomegalovirus-associated. Subsequent analysis showed first-cohort TCR clusters tending to co-occur in 120 validation repertoires. The dataset shows that most TCR sequences were rare, while some public TCRs occurred in many donors.

TCRdb's copy holds only in-frame clones and misses some; the assay was immunoSEQ multiplex PCR. The sample consists of more than 95,000 clones, approximately 94% of them appearing once. Material: PBMCs. The chain carries TRBV9 and TRBJ2-1; 8 bases map to TRBD2. The origin of this receptor is a man aged 18 to 35 in good health and CMV-seronegative. The CDR3 loop reads CASSVGASGSYNEQFF. The CDR3 coding sequence is TGTGCCAGCAGCGTAGGGGCTAGCGGGTCCTACAATGAGCAGTTCTTC.